Included here is one T cell receptor (beta chain) sequence, with context. What this receptor recognizes is not known. It has no much larger one-base neighbor in the sample; base qualities were not kept. This record comes from a study of CD8+ T cells in alopecia areata (dated by TCRdb to the late 2010s). With regard to the full study: Treated patients were enrolled in an open-label pilot trial of oral tofacitinib at 5 to 10 mg twice daily for moderate-to-severe alopecia areata. RNA was obtained with the PAXgene miRNA kit for fixed scalp, the miRNeasy kit for PBMCs, and the RNeasy kit for mouse skin. Scalp clonality was compared across normal scalp (n=4), patchy alopecia areata scalp (n=8), and alopecia totalis/universalis scalp (n=8). TCRbeta CDR3 regions were amplified by immunoSEQ multiplex PCR using 35 Vbeta forward and 13 Jbeta reverse primers. Biopsies were taken from tofacitinib-treated patients at baseline and again at 4 and 24 weeks into treatment, and several of those patients also had a later scalp biopsy. In humans, TCRbeta sequencing was performed on scalp tissue and on sorted CD4+ and CD8+ peripheral blood T cells from healthy controls and from patients with patchy or totalis/universalis alopecia areata. High-throughput TCRbeta sequencing was used to examine T cell clonal expansion in alopecia areata in both the C3H/HeJ mouse model and human patients. For the treated patients, the SALT score, which quantifies what percentage of scalp surface area is affected, served as the measure of disease severity. Patients received tofacitinib for 6 to 18 months and were then followed off drug for 6 months to check for delayed response and recurrence. Study-level results and caveats: Many expanded lesional clones were found to persist in scalp and blood during tofacitinib treatment, and relapse after treatment cessation may be partly explained by this persistence. Tofacitinib significantly lowered scalp clonality and the number of expanded CD8+ clones among the top 100 scalp clones. Scalp TCR repertoire analysis is complicated because resident alphabeta T cells in normal human skin are also sequenced, whereas mouse skin is dominated by gammadelta T cells. Compared with mice, TCR sequences shared between patients were less clear, possibly partly because of HLA diversity across the patient population. Compared with normal scalp, lesional scalp had higher clonality and more expanded CD8+ clones, particularly in alopecia totalis/universalis, a pattern that suggests antigenic drive. Because the treated cohort was small and had just a single nonresponder, larger studies are needed to establish links between baseline CD8+ expansion and response.

V is shortened by 3 bases, J by 5 bases, and the region joining them spans 17 bases. The CDR3 holds 15 amino acids from the cysteine to the phenylalanine. The only DNA kept is the CDR3, 45 bases in frame from the first base. Taken from the germline V gene (reference sequence), the CDR1 and CDR2 loops are SGHNT and YYREEE. Sample time point, as interpreted from the label and publication: around 22 weeks on oral tofacitinib. Reading the label with the study, this specimen's treatment or condition is: oral pan-JAK inhibitor, 5-10 mg twice daily. From alopecia areata patients, peripheral blood was collected along with lesional scalp punch biopsies. After PBMCs were isolated by density centrifugation and stained for CD3, CD4 and CD8, a FACSAria was used to sort CD4+ and CD8+ T cells. Receptor amplification or capture employed the immunoSEQ multiplex PCR assay. RNA was extracted from all samples and reverse transcribed into cDNA, which served as template for TCR sequencing. First-strand cDNA was synthesized with SuperScript III using a 2:1 mix of oligo-dT and random hexamers. Amplification bias was assessed with a synthetic immune receptor repertoire, and residual bias was removed computationally. On the authors' methods: Raw reads were preprocessed for error removal, and CDR3 was defined according to IMGT conventions as running from the conserved cysteine to phenylalanine. Clonality was calculated as 1 minus Shannon entropy normalized by log2 of the number of productive unique TCRs. Whether scalp clones were CD4 or CD8 was inferred by matching scalp TCRbeta sequences against CD4 and CD8 repertoires sorted from blood. TCRdb re-hosts the immuneACCESS table, in-frame sequences only. Its copies lack some clones; in the studies checked, an unresolved V gene accounts for under half of them, and the cause for the rest is not known. V and J calls and clone size are given by that table; D and trimming were obtained from the DNA. The sample table holds about 300,000 clones, of which over 45% were seen once. In total, the top ten clones hold under 2% of the sample.

Rearrangement joined TRBV5-4 to TRBJ2-5, with no reliable assignment of the D segment. The material sequenced was CD4+ T cells sorted from blood, taken at week 24, from a patient treated with tofacitinib. This TCR came from a human donor with alopecia areata. In nucleotide form, the sequence is TGTGCCAGCAGCTCTGGGCAGGCTCTTGAGGAGACCCAGTACTTC. This gives the protein CASSSGQALEETQYF. Here the CDR3 is joined to the reference TRBV5-4 and TRBJ2-5 genes, and the full variable domain is: ETGVTQSPTHLIKTRGQQVTLRCSSQSGHNTVSWYQQALGQGPQFIFQYYREEENGRGNFPPRFSGLQFPNYSSELNVNALELDDSALYLCASSSGQALEETQYFGPGTRLLVL.